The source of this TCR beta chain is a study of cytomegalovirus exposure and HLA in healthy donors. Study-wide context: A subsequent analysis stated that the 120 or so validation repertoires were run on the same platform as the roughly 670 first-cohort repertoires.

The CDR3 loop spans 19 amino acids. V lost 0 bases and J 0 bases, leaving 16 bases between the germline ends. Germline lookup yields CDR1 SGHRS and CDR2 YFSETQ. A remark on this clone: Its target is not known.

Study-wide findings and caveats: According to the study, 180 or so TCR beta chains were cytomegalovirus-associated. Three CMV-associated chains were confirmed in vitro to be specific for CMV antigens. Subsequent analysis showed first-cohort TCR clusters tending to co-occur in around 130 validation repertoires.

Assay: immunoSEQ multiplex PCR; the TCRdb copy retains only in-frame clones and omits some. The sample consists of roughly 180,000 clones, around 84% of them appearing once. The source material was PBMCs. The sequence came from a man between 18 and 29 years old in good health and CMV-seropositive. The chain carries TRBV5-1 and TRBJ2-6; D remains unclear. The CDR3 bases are TGCGCCAGCAGCTTGGGATGGCCGGGTCTTGACTCTGGGGCCAACGTCCTGACTTTC. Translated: CASSLGWPGLDSGANVLTF.